These 8 T cell receptor beta chains were all obtained from the same sample, sequenced in a study of T cell responses to AZD1222 COVID-19 vaccine. Generated by immunoSEQ multiplex PCR, the TCRdb table keeps only in-frame clones and is missing some. This sample carries more than 150,000 clones, around 93% of them seen once, and the ten largest clones take about 9.3%. The starting material was peripheral blood, obtained on day 0 of AZD1222 vaccination. The source of these receptors is an adult in good health.

The chain combines TRBV16 with TRBJ1-5; D is possibly TRBD1 (5 bases). The germline V gene has CDR1 KGHSY and CDR2 FQNENV. CDR3 length: 14 residues. With 7 bases removed from V and 2 bases from J, the gap between germline ends came to 12 bases. CDR3 in DNA: TGTGCCAGCAACCCGGTCAGGGGCAATCAGCCCCAGCATTTT. This translates into CASNPVRGNQPQHF.

This sequence joins TRBV29-1 and TRBJ2-7; D ambiguous. The germline V gene encodes CDR1 SQVTM and CDR2 ANQGSEA. The ends were cut back, 4 bases at V and 3 bases at J, with 13 bases in the middle. CDR3 length equals 13 residues. The CDR3 protein is CSVVAAVNYEQYF. The CDR3 DNA is TGCAGCGTTGTGGCCGCGGTAAACTACGAGCAGTACTTC.

The CDR3 loop reads CASSEGRGSSYTF. In nucleotides, the CDR3 is TGTGCCAGCAGTGAAGGCAGGGGGAGTAGCTACACCTTC. The chain has TRBV2 and TRBJ1-2, with TRBD1 matching 7 bases. The CDR3 contains 13 residues. CDR1 is SNHLY and CDR2 is FYNNEI in the germline V gene. Unmatched junction bases numbered 5, after V lost 1 base and J lost 9 bases.

The chain combines TRBV5-6 with TRBJ2-7; D unclear. The CDR3 extends over 14 amino acids. V was trimmed by 0 bases and J by 1 base, leaving 8 bases between them. CDR1 and CDR2 from the germline V gene are SGHDT and YYEEEE. The CDR3 reads CASSLGGRSYEQYF. The CDR3 coding sequence is TGTGCCAGCAGCTTGGGTGGCCGGTCCTACGAGCAGTACTTC.

J is TRBJ2-1 and V is TRBV11-3; D gene ambiguous. The V end lost 5 bases, the J end lost 3 bases, and 8 bases lay between the germline ends. Germline V gene sequence: CDR1 SGHNT, CDR2 YENEEA. The CDR3 runs 13 residues. As DNA, the CDR3 is TGTGCCAGCAGCCTCGTCTTCTACAATGAGCAGTTCTTC. Protein sequence: CASSLVFYNEQFF.

V gene TRBV27 combines with J gene TRBJ1-6; 8 bases align to TRBD1. The J segment lost 0 bases and the V segment lost 6 bases, leaving 7 bases of the junction unmatched. This CDR3 region has 17 residues. The germline gives CDR1 MNHEY, CDR2 SMNVEV (reference sequence). The CDR3 region has the DNA TGTGCCAGCAGCCCCAGGACAGGGAGCTCCTATAATTCACCCCTCCACTTT. Translation: CASSPRTGSSYNSPLHF.

This clone showed up just a few times. J is TRBJ2-7 and V is TRBV4-1; D gene unclear. The CDR3 has 16 amino acids. The germline V gene encodes CDR1 MGHRA and CDR2 YSYEKL. V lost 3 bases to trimming and J lost 7 bases, with 22 bases between them. The CDR3 loop is CASSQTSDPTRREQYF. CDR3 coding DNA: TGCGCCAGCAGCCAGACCTCGGACCCCACTCGTCGGGAGCAGTACTTC.

V and J are TRBV9 and TRBJ2-7, with D tentatively TRBD2 (6 bases). The CDR3 has 14 residues. The V end lost 1 base, the J end lost 6 bases, and 14 bases lay between the germline ends. Germline loops: CDR1 SGDLS, CDR2 YYNGEE. CDR3 DNA: TGTGCCAGCAGCGTAACCCTGGAGGGAGTCGAGCAGTACTTC. As protein: CASSVTLEGVEQYF. Based on the CDR3 plus reference TRBV9 and TRBJ2-7, the full variable domain is DSGVTQTPKHLITATGQRVTLRCSPRSGDLSVYWYQQSLDQGLQFLIQYYNGEERAKGNILERFSAQQFPDLHSELNLSSLELGDSALYFCASSVTLEGVEQYFGPGTRLTVT.